This T cell receptor (beta chain) is from a study of cytomegalovirus exposure and HLA in healthy donors. A remark on this clone: Its target is not known.

Study-wide findings and caveats: Reports credit the classifier with highly specific, highly sensitive diagnosis of cytomegalovirus status.

The PCR made use of 60 Vbeta and 13 Jbeta primers. Sequencing was performed with immunoSEQ multiplex PCR; in TCRdb, only in-frame clones are kept and a portion is missing. The sample comprises around 100,000 clones, 82% of which are singletons, and approximately 23% rests with the top ten. The sample taken for sequencing was PBMCs. The receptor was isolated from a man aged 25 to 40 in good health and CMV-seropositive.

CDR3 sequence: CASSPGTSGYNEQFF. The CDR3 DNA is TGCGCCAGCAGCCCAGGGACTAGCGGCTACAATGAGCAGTTCTTC. The chain joins TRBV5-1 to TRBJ2-1; 11 bases align to TRBD2. Germline V gives CDR1 SGHRS, CDR2 YFSETQ. The CDR3 covers 15 residues. The V and J ends lost 4 bases and 3 bases, in that order; junction bases with no gene match: 3.